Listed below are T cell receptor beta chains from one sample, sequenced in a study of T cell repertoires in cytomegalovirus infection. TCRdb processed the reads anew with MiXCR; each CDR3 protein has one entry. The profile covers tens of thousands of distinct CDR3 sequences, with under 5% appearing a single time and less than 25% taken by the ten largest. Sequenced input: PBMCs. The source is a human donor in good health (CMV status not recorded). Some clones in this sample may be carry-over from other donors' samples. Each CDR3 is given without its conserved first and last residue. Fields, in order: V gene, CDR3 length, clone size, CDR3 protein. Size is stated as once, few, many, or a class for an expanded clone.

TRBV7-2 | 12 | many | ASSLGAGGNEQF
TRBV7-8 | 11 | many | ASSSGGPGTQY
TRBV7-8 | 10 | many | ASSLVDTEAF
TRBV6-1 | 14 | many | ASSERLVQGPYEQY
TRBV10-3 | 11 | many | AINGVPNTEAF
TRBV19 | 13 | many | ASSMGGSPADTQY
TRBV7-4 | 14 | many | ASSLAIGTGVQPQH
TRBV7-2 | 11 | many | ASSLRDRLPQF
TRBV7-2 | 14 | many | ASSSGLAGPTDTQY
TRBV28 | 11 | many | ASNLGVEETQY
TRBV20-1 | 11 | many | SASRGGVEKLF
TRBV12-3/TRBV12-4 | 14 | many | ASSFGAGFSTDTQY
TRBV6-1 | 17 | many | ASSPPRGRPSGAFYEQY
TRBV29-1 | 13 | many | SVEDGQTGYNEQF
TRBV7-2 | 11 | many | ASSLGVPTEAF
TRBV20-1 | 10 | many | SAGTSGDTQY
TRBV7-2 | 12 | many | ASSLWGQGPEQY
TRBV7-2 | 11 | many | ASSLYTRNEQF
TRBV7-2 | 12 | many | ASGAGGSTDTQY
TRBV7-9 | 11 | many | ASTPDEVYGYT
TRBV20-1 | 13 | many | SARDATDVNTEAF
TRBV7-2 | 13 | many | ASSLARRGPTEAF
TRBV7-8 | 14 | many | ASSWGTGAIGNTIY
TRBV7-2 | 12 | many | ASSLLSGVDTQY
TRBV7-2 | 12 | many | ASSSGQGAIEQY
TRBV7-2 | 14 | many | ASSLGRRGGNQPQH
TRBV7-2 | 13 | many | ATKMAGQTNSPLH
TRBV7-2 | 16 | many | ASSLQFEAASGANVLT
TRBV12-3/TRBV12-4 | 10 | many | ASSWGIYEQY